The 20 T cell receptor beta chains below all came from one sample that was sequenced in a study of cytomegalovirus exposure and HLA in healthy donors. PCR used 60 Vbeta primers and 13 Jbeta primers. Clones were sequenced by immunoSEQ multiplex PCR, and TCRdb holds only the in-frame ones, with some missing. Found here are 250,000 or so clones, about 93% of them singletons; the top ten hold about 1.7%. The sample taken for sequencing was PBMCs. The receptor set was obtained from a girl aged 2-10 years in good health and CMV-seronegative.

The gene calls are TRBV11-2 and TRBJ1-1; a possible D gene is TRBD1 (5 bases). This CDR3 has 15 residues. The V gene's germline CDR1 is SGHAT and CDR2 FQNNGV. Trimming removed 1 base at V and 0 bases at J, with 9 bases between. CDR3 nucleotide sequence: TGTGCCAGCAGCTTAGGTGACAGCTTGAACACTGAAGCTTTCTTT. Encoded protein: CASSLGDSLNTEAFF.

CDR3 bases: TGTGCCAGCAGCCCGAGGGTCGAGATCTATGGCTACACCTTC. Translated: CASSPRVEIYGYTF. This rearrangement joins TRBV7-2 to TRBJ1-2; D gene uncertain. This CDR3 has 14 amino acids. Germline V gene lookup returns CDR1 SGHTA and CDR2 FQGNSA. The V gene lost 5 bases and the J gene lost 4 bases, with 14 bases spanning the gap.

This clone is a singleton in its sample. The CDR3: CASSQTPGRAGHEQYF. The CDR3 DNA reads TGTGCCAGCAGCCAAACCCCGGGAAGGGCGGGGCACGAGCAGTACTTC. The chain is built from TRBV4-2 and TRBJ2-7, with D tentatively TRBD2 (6 bases). The V gene lost 2 bases and the J gene lost 5 bases, with 19 bases spanning the gap. CDR1 is LGHNA and CDR2 is YNFKEQ in the germline V gene. The CDR3 length is 16 residues.

This chain links TRBV25-1 with TRBJ1-4; D perhaps matches TRBD1 (5 bases). Trimming took off 4 bases at V and 5 bases at J, with 11 bases between the two ends. This CDR3 spans 14 amino acids. Germline V gives CDR1 MGHDK, CDR2 SYGVNS. CDR3 loop: CASSGQGKNEKLFF. DNA for the CDR3: TGTGCCAGCAGTGGGCAGGGTAAAAATGAAAAACTGTTTTTT. Complete variable domain (other parts from reference TRBV25-1 and TRBJ1-4): EADIYQTPRYLVIGTGKKITLECSQTMGHDKMYWYQQDPGMELHLIHYSYGVNSTEKGDLSSESTVSRIRTEHFPLTLESARPSHTSQYLCASSGQGKNEKLFFGSGTQLSVL.

The chain combines TRBV11-2 with TRBJ1-1; a possible D gene is TRBD1 (5 bases). The germline V gene has CDR1 SGHAT and CDR2 FQNNGV. Trimming removed 4 bases at V and 1 base at J, with 10 bases between. CDR3 length: 14 amino acids. CDR3: CASSSIRGNTEAFF. The DNA of the CDR3 is TGTGCCAGCAGCTCGATAAGGGGGAACACTGAAGCTTTCTTT.

V gene TRBV27 combines with J gene TRBJ2-1; 10 bases fit TRBD2. The junction had 6 bases not matched to a gene; V was cut back by 0 bases and J by 4 bases. Germline values: CDR1 MNHEY, CDR2 SMNVEV (reference sequence). The CDR3 is 17 residues long. The CDR3 loop is CASSLSFLAGEYNEQFF. CDR3 DNA sequence: TGTGCCAGCAGTTTATCGTTCCTAGCGGGGGAGTACAATGAGCAGTTCTTC.

This clone has only one observation. The rearrangement uses TRBV5-8 and TRBJ1-1; tentatively, D is TRBD1 (6 bases). Germline V CDR1 and CDR2: SGHTS, YDEGEE. Trimming removed 2 bases from V and 5 bases from J, with 16 bases in between. The CDR3 totals 15 residues. CDR3 amino acids: CASSFGGGSGTEAFF. The CDR3 nucleotides read TGTGCCAGCAGCTTTGGCGGGGGCTCGGGGACTGAAGCTTTCTTT.

V and J are TRBV27 and TRBJ2-4; tentatively, D is TRBD1 (6 bases). From germline, CDR1 is MNHEY and CDR2 SMNVEV (reference sequence). V was clipped by 5 bases and J by 0 bases, with 20 bases between them. The CDR3 consists of 18 residues. The CDR3, as DNA: TGTGCCAGCAGTCCCGGACAGCCTTTTTATCTAGCCAAAAACATTCAGTACTTC. As protein: CASSPGQPFYLAKNIQYF.

This chain connects TRBV4-2 to TRBJ2-1; D remains ambiguous. This CDR3 has 16 residues. The germline gives CDR1 LGHNA, CDR2 YNFKEQ. Trimming left V 1 base short and J 0 bases short, with 10 bases between. CDR3 nucleotide sequence: TGTGCCAGCAGCCAAGGTGACTCCAGCTCCTACAATGAGCAGTTCTTC. The encoded protein is CASSQGDSSSYNEQFF.

A remark on this clone: Germline is not matched at one junction end, which may reflect a read error. The chain recombines TRBV7-9 with TRBJ1-2, with D unresolved. Germline CDR1 SEHNR, CDR2 FQNEAQ (reference sequence). The CDR3 totals 15 residues. The CDR3 DNA sequence: TGTGCCAGCAGCTCGCCTAATGTTGGAGGTGTGATTCTCTCCTTC. This codes for CASSSPNVGGVILSF.

This chain connects TRBV10-3 to TRBJ2-1, with D perhaps matching TRBD1 (5 bases). V was clipped by 5 bases and J by 7 bases, with 15 bases between them. The CDR3 consists of 14 residues. Germline CDR1 is ENHRY and CDR2 is SYGVKD. CDR3 region: CAISPLDSANEQFF. The CDR3 nucleotides are TGTGCCATCAGTCCCCTCGACAGTGCGAATGAGCAGTTCTTC.

This chain links TRBV6-1 with TRBJ2-4; TRBD1 matches 7 bases. The CDR3 runs 16 residues. Trimming at V came to 0 bases and at J to 9 bases, leaving 11 bases not matched to a gene. Germline loops: CDR1 MNHNS, CDR2 SASEGT. CDR3 sequence reads: CASSEAATGRLSIQYF. The CDR3 region has the DNA TGTGCCAGCAGTGAAGCGGCGACAGGGCGTTTGAGCATTCAGTACTTC.

The rearrangement uses TRBV5-8 and TRBJ2-6; tentative D call: TRBD2 (5 bases). V lost 1 base, J lost 2 bases, and 10 bases lay in between. The CDR3 length is 16 residues. Germline CDR1 reads SGHTS; CDR2 reads YDEGEE. In DNA, the CDR3 is TGTGCCAGCAGCTTGCAGTCCGGGACTGGGGCCAACGTCCTGACTTTC. Encoded protein: CASSLQSGTGANVLTF.

This clone was observed a few times. The gene calls are TRBV6-1 and TRBJ2-6; D remains unclear. V lost 5 bases, J lost 0 bases, and 8 bases lay in between. The germline V gene encodes CDR1 MNHNS and CDR2 SASEGT. The CDR3 has 15 amino acids. In DNA form, the CDR3 reads TGTGCCAGCAGTCCTATGAGCTCTGGGGCCAACGTCCTGACTTTC. Translated, it gives CASSPMSSGANVLTF.

The chain couples TRBV6-5 to TRBJ2-7; 9 bases align to TRBD2. The V gene's germline CDR1 is MNHEY and CDR2 SVGAGI. The junction had 5 bases not matched to a gene; V was cut back by 2 bases and J by 3 bases. The CDR3 totals 15 residues. CDR3 region: CASSYTGTSSYEQYF. In DNA, the CDR3 is TGTGCCAGCAGTTACACCGGGACTAGCAGCTACGAGCAGTACTTC.

The chain carries TRBV2 and TRBJ1-1, with 8 bases that match TRBD1. Unmatched junction bases numbered 2, after V lost 5 bases and J lost 3 bases. The germline V gene encodes CDR1 SNHLY and CDR2 FYNNEI. CDR3 length: 13 residues. As DNA, the CDR3 is TGTGCCAGCAGTCCAGGGGGCCACACTGAAGCTTTCTTT. Protein product: CASSPGGHTEAFF.

The chain is built from TRBV6-1 and TRBJ2-3; perhaps TRBD1 as D (5 bases). CDR1 is MNHNS and CDR2 is SASEGT in the germline V gene. CDR3 length equals 13 residues. V was pared by 5 bases and J by 3 bases, with 9 bases between. This CDR3 is CASSPDRTDTQYF. The CDR3 nucleotides are TGTGCCAGCAGTCCCGACAGAACAGATACGCAGTATTTT.

The rearrangement links TRBV29-1 to TRBJ1-2; 8 nucleotides match TRBD1. The V segment lost 4 bases and the J segment 6 bases; nucleotides outside the gene matches: 13. Germline CDR1 SQVTM, CDR2 ANQGSEA. This CDR3 comprises 15 residues. CDR3 sequence (DNA): TGCAGCGTTGCGGGACAGGCTGCGCCCCAGGATGGCTACACCTTC. It codes for CSVAGQAAPQDGYTF.

The chain combines TRBV5-1 with TRBJ1-2; D is unclear. CDR1 SGHRS and CDR2 YFSETQ come from the germline V gene. There are 15 residues in the CDR3. V shed 4 bases and J shed 2 bases, with 15 bases lying between them. CDR3 sequence reads: CASSQDVRLNYGYTF. CDR3 nucleotide sequence: TGCGCCAGCAGCCAAGATGTCAGGTTAAACTATGGCTACACCTTC.

This chain joins TRBV13 and TRBJ1-1; D is unclear. CDR1 PRHDT and CDR2 FYEKMQ come from the germline V gene (reference sequence). The V end lost 0 bases, the J end lost 7 bases, and 9 bases lay between the germline ends. The CDR3 runs 13 residues. CDR3 in amino acids: CASSLGRDIEAFF. CDR3 bases: TGTGCCAGCAGCTTAGGCCGAGACATTGAAGCTTTCTTT. The full variable domain, its missing parts supplied by reference TRBV13 and TRBJ1-1, is AAGVIQSPRHLIKEKRETATLKCYPIPRHDTVYWYQQGPGQDPQFLISFYEKMQSDKGSIPDRFSAQQFSDYHSELNMSSLELGDSALYFCASSLGRDIEAFFGQGTRLTVV.